This TCR beta chain came from a study of PD-1 blockade in classical Hodgkin lymphoma. This clone occurred a few times. Its antigen is not known. The V end was cut by 6 bases, the J end by 5 bases, with 11 bases between. Germline lookup yields CDR1 MNHNS and CDR2 SASEGT. This CDR3 has 12 residues. After autologous stem cell transplantation all patients relapsed, and prior brentuximab vedotin exposure differed between cohorts. Whole-study findings and limits: Newly diagnosed patients were reported to start with lower TCR diversity than healthy donors. The drivers behind the repertoire differences, possibly disease activity or prior therapy, remain undefined. Baseline diversity resembling that of newly diagnosed patients was seen in complete responders. Individuals who commenced nivolumab within less than 1 year of ASCT were excluded.

Method: immunoSEQ multiplex PCR; TCRdb's copy keeps in-frame clones and lacks some. This repertoire shows roughly 97,000 clones, approximately 83% found once; its top ten account for 12%. Specimen: peripheral blood mononuclear cells (PBMCs), collected at baseline. The V call is TRBV6-1, the J call TRBJ2-7, with D hard to call. This receptor was identified in a human donor with classical Hodgkin lymphoma. The CDR3 loop reads CASSSIRDEQYF. The CDR3 DNA reads TGTGCCAGCAGCTCAATACGGGACGAGCAGTACTTC.